Below are 9 T cell receptor beta chains sequenced from a single sample in a study of OX40 agonist ivuxolimab in advanced cancers. Sequencing used immunoSEQ multiplex PCR; TCRdb keeps in-frame clones, though not all of them. Of around 80,000 clones in the sample, 80% to 95% were seen once. Sequences were derived from CD4+ or CD8+ T cells sorted from blood, sampled in a trial of the OX40 agonist ivuxolimab. The receptors stem from an adult with an advanced solid tumor such as melanoma, head and neck, liver or kidney cancer.

The chain joins TRBV5-1 to TRBJ1-1; D is perhaps TRBD1 (5 bases). The CDR3 covers 14 residues. Trimming removed 4 bases at V and 1 base at J, with 11 bases between. The germline gives CDR1 SGHRS, CDR2 YFSETQ. CDR3 sequence: CASSPNTGNTEAFF. CDR3 nucleotide sequence: TGCGCCAGCAGCCCCAATACAGGGAACACTGAAGCTTTCTTT.

V usage is TRBV5-1 and J usage is TRBJ1-2; D unclear. V lost 3 bases to trimming and J lost 0 bases, with 12 bases between them. The germline V gene has CDR1 SGHRS and CDR2 YFSETQ. This CDR3 spans 15 amino acids. The CDR3, as DNA: TGCGCCAGCAGCTGGGCGGACCCATCTAACTATGGCTACACCTTC. Residues: CASSWADPSNYGYTF.

This sequence joins TRBV7-9 and TRBJ1-5; no definite D call. The ends were cut back, 4 bases at V and 4 bases at J, with 14 bases in the middle. CDR1 and CDR2 from the germline V gene are SEHNR and FQNEAQ (reference sequence). The CDR3 covers 15 residues. CDR3 in DNA: TGTGCCAGCAGCTCCTCCCTGGCGGGTAATCAGCCCCAGCATTTT. This translates into CASSSSLAGNQPQHF.

This chain connects TRBV6-1 to TRBJ1-2; D unresolved. Germline V lookup: CDR1 MNHNS, CDR2 SASEGT. The CDR3 length is 14 residues. V was cut by 2 bases and J by 2 bases, with 9 bases left in between. CDR3 coding DNA: TGTGCCAGCAGTGAATGGATATCCAACTATGGCTACACCTTC. Its protein is CASSEWISNYGYTF.

This clone occurred once. The V gene is TRBV4-2, the J gene TRBJ2-4; D not certain. CDR3 size: 17 residues. CDR1 and CDR2 (germline): LGHNA, YNFKEQ. The ends were cut back, 0 bases at V and 1 base at J, with 13 bases in the middle. The chain's CDR3 is CASSQDVENLAKNIQYF. The CDR3 DNA reads TGTGCCAGCAGCCAAGATGTAGAGAATCTGGCCAAAAACATTCAGTACTTC.

There are a few counts of this clone. The chain links TRBV9 to TRBJ1-6; D not certain. Germline V gene data show CDR1 as SGDLS and CDR2 as YYNGEE. The CDR3 is made up of 15 amino acids. Trimming pared 3 bases from V and 8 bases from J, leaving 15 bases between. CDR3: CASSAARPGHSPLHF. The CDR3 DNA reads as TGTGCCAGCAGCGCCGCCCGCCCCGGACATTCACCCCTCCACTTT.

This rearrangement joins TRBV27 to TRBJ1-2; the match to TRBD1 covers 9 bases. V gave up 5 bases and J gave up 4 bases; unmatched junction bases: 2. CDR3 length: 13 amino acids. Germline V lookup: CDR1 MNHEY, CDR2 SMNVEV (reference sequence). The DNA for the CDR3 is TGTGCCAGCAGTACAGGGGGCCCCTATGGCTACACCTTC. This sequence encodes CASSTGGPYGYTF.

This clone came up once. The rearrangement uses TRBV15 and TRBJ1-2; 7 nucleotides agree with TRBD1. This CDR3 has 18 residues. Germline-derived CDR1 and CDR2 are LNHNV and YYDKDF (reference sequence). V was pared by 0 bases and J by 8 bases, with 18 bases of the junction left unmatched. In DNA, the CDR3 is TGTGCCACCAGCAGAGATTGGGAGGACAGGAACCTCGGAGGGGGCTACACCTTC. This encodes CATSRDWEDRNLGGGYTF.

This chain connects TRBV6-4 to TRBJ2-7; perhaps TRBD2 as D (6 bases). Deletions cut 3 bases from V and 4 bases from J, with 10 bases between. The CDR3 is 13 residues long. Germline V gives CDR1 MRHNA, CDR2 SNTAGT. CDR3 region: CASSESEGYEQYF. In nucleotides, the CDR3 is TGTGCCAGCAGTGAGTCGGAGGGGTACGAGCAGTACTTC.